This T cell receptor beta chain was obtained from a study of T cells after yellow fever vaccination. The study made its TCR cDNA through 5'RACE template switching. That step introduced a universal primer site along with UMIs. TCRdb re-called the 5' RACE reads through MiXCR, storing one row per CDR3 protein. Of some 96,000 distinct CDR3 sequences in the sample, roughly 9% were seen once. This CDR3 has 15 residues. Trimming removed 0 bases from V and 2 bases from J, with 10 bases in between. Germline V CDR1 and CDR2: LGHNA, YSLEER. Study-level results: The appearance of a small share of clonotypes in both CD4 and CD8 compartments was observed. Weaker overall, the secondary response nonetheless peaked faster (day 5 versus 15).

This clonotype has more than one count but fewer than ten. This sequence joins TRBV4-3 and TRBJ1-1; no definite D call. The TCR was taken from a man between 18 and 35 years old who received the YFV17D yellow fever vaccine. Specimen: CD8+ T cells not binding an NS4B(214-222) dextramer, sorted from PBMCs, collected roughly 15 days after the first yellow fever vaccination. CDR3: CASSQDGSVNTEAFF. The CDR3 DNA reads as TGCGCCAGCAGCCAAGATGGGTCAGTAAACACTGAAGCTTTCTTT.